The sequence of this T cell receptor (beta chain) was determined in a study of T cell changes during pregnancy in multiple sclerosis (dated by TCRdb to about 2019). For the study in its entirety: Changes in the T cell repertoire over the course of pregnancy were examined in this study in women with multiple sclerosis.

Library creation used the immunoSEQ multiplex PCR assay. This immuneACCESS table, as held by TCRdb, lists in-frame sequences with V and J called but not all clones. Of the missing ones, under half trace to an unresolved V gene in checked studies; the others have no known cause. This sample gives around 37,000 clones in total; 92% of them show up just once. The top ten clones comprise 20% to 30% of the sample. This clone was counted only a few times. Its cognate antigen has yet to be identified. No base quality values were provided; no much bigger clone lies one nucleotide off. The input for sequencing was CD8+ T cells from peripheral blood mononuclear cells, taken before pregnancy. The sequence was collected from a female donor with multiple sclerosis, enrolled in a pregnancy study.

The DNA sequence follows: TGTGCCAGCAGCCCCAGGGAGGTGAATGAGCAGTTCTTC. Translated, this gives CASSPREVNEQFF. The chain employs TRBV5-4 and TRBJ2-1; tentative D gene TRBD2, with 6 bases matching. Trimming takes 4 bases from V and 7 bases from J, and the germline ends sit 12 bases apart. Inclusive of the bounding cysteine and phenylalanine, the CDR3 is 13 residues long. Just CDR3 DNA is preserved here, 39 bases in frame from base 1. CDR1 is given as SGHNT and CDR2 as YYREEE, both from the germline V gene (reference sequence). This CDR3, with the reference TRBV5-4 and TRBJ2-1 proteins standing in past its ends, gives the full variable domain ETGVTQSPTHLIKTRGQQVTLRCSSQSGHNTVSWYQQALGQGPQFIFQYYREEENGRGNFPPRFSGLQFPNYSSELNVNALELDDSALYLCASSPREVNEQFFGPGTRLTVL.